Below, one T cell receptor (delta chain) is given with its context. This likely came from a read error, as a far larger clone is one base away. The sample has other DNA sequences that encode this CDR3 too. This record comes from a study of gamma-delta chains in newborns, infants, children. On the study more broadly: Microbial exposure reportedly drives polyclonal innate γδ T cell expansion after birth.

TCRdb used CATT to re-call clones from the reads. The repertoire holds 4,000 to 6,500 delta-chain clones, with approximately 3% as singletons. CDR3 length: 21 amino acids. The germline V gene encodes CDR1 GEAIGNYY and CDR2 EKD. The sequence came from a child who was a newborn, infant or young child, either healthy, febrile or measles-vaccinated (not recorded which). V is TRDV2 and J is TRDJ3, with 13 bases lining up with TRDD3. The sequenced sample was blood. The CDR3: CACDTNWGIRPSSWDTRQMFF. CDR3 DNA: TGCGCCTGTGACACCAACTGGGGGATACGCCCGAGCTCCTGGGACACCCGACAGATGTTTTTC.